A selection of T cell receptor beta chains follows, all from one sample in a study of early T cells in non-severe SARS-CoV-2 infection. TCRdb recomputed calls from the 5' RACE reads with MiXCR, one row per CDR3 protein. The sample includes tens of thousands of distinct CDR3 sequences, roughly 13% seen only once; the top ten take 1.4%. The sequencing sample was made of whole blood. All receptors derive from an adult who was a healthcare worker with PCR-confirmed SARS-CoV-2 infection or an uninfected control (not recorded which). Both conserved end residues are part of each CDR3. Each record gives: V gene, clone size, D gene, CDR3 length, J gene, CDR3 DNA, CDR3 protein. A D gene is named only where the DNA matches it firmly. The size of a clone is reported for some rows only, either as once, few or many, or as a class for expanded clones.

V: TRBV7-2
size: NA
D: NA
length: 13
J: TRBJ1-2
DNA: TGTGCCAGCAGCTCTGGGTGGGGGTATGGCTACACCTTC
CDR3: CASSSGWGYGYTF

V: TRBV4-3
size: many
D: TRBD2
length: 15
J: TRBJ2-3
DNA: TGCGCCAGCAGCCACGCTAGCGGGGGCACAGATACGCAGTATTTT
CDR3: CASSHASGGTDTQYF

V: TRBV14
size: few
D: NA
length: 15
J: TRBJ1-6
DNA: TGTGCCAGCAGCCTATGGGGGGGTTTGGATTCACCCCTCCACTTT
CDR3: CASSLWGGLDSPLHF

V: TRBV7-2
size: few
D: NA
length: 14
J: TRBJ2-3
DNA: TGTGCCAGCAGCTTACTAGGAGGGGAAGATACGCAGTGTTTT
CDR3: CASSLLGGEDTQCF

V: TRBV19
size: many
D: NA
length: 15
J: TRBJ2-5
DNA: TGTGCCAGTAGTATAGCCCACCCCCTTGGGGAGACCCAGTACTTC
CDR3: CASSIAHPLGETQYF

V: TRBV12-3/TRBV12-4
size: many
D: NA
length: 12
J: TRBJ1-3
DNA: TGTGCCAGCAGACTGGGAGTTAACACCATATATTTT
CDR3: CASRLGVNTIYF

V: TRBV20-1
size: few
D: NA
length: 13
J: TRBJ1-1
DNA: TGCAGTGCTAGGTCCCTATCCGTCACTGAAGCTTTCTTT
CDR3: CSARSLSVTEAFF

V: TRBV4-3
size: many
D: NA
length: 14
J: TRBJ1-6
DNA: TGCGCCAGCAGCCCTAGTACGGGAAATTCACCCCTCCACTTT
CDR3: CASSPSTGNSPLHF

V: TRBV2
size: few
D: NA
length: 11
J: TRBJ2-7
DNA: TGTGCCAGCAGTGAATTCTACGAGCAGTACTTC
CDR3: CASSEFYEQYF

V: TRBV12-3/TRBV12-4
size: many
D: NA
length: 12
J: TRBJ1-2
DNA: TGTGCCACAAAAAGGGGGGTCCGCCGCTACACCTTC
CDR3: CATKRGVRRYTF

V: TRBV19
size: many
D: NA
length: 15
J: TRBJ2-1
DNA: TGTGCCAGTAGTAAAACGTCCGGGCCGTTTTTTGAGCAGTTCTTC
CDR3: CASSKTSGPFFEQFF

V: TRBV11-2
size: many
D: NA
length: 13
J: TRBJ2-7
DNA: TGTGCCAGCAGCTTCGGACATACCTACGAGCAGTACTTC
CDR3: CASSFGHTYEQYF

V: TRBV5-4
size: few
D: NA
length: 14
J: TRBJ1-5
DNA: TGTGCCAGCAGCTTCGGCGGGAGGGGTCAGCCCCAGCATTTT
CDR3: CASSFGGRGQPQHF

V: TRBV20-1
size: many
D: NA
length: 15
J: TRBJ2-7
DNA: TGCAGTGCTAGGGGGGGACAGCACCGGAACTACGAGCAGTACTTC
CDR3: CSARGGQHRNYEQYF

V: TRBV3-1
size: NA
D: NA
length: 13
J: TRBJ1-1
DNA: TGTGCCAGCAGCCAAGGGTACGACACCCAAGCTTTCTTT
CDR3: CASSQGYDTQAFF

V: TRBV6-1
size: NA
D: NA
length: 15
J: TRBJ2-7
DNA: TGTGCCAGCAGTGAAGTCTCAGGGGACCCCTACGAGCAGTACTTC
CDR3: CASSEVSGDPYEQYF

V: TRBV30
size: NA
D: NA
length: 9
J: TRBJ1-1
DNA: TGTGCCTCGGACATACAAGCTTTCTTT
CDR3: CASDIQAFF

V: TRBV7-6
size: NA
D: NA
length: 15
J: TRBJ1-2
DNA: TGTGCCAGCAGCCCGTACCCCCAGTCCCACTATGGCTACACCTTC
CDR3: CASSPYPQSHYGYTF

V: TRBV27
size: NA
D: TRBD1
length: 14
J: TRBJ1-2
DNA: TGTGCCAGCAGTACAGGGGGGTCGTTCGGTGGCTACACCTTC
CDR3: CASSTGGSFGGYTF

V: TRBV7-2
size: many
D: NA
length: 15
J: TRBJ2-6
DNA: TGTGCCAGGAGGCGGATTAGCTCTGGGGCCAACGTCCTGACTTTC
CDR3: CARRRISSGANVLTF